This TCR beta chain was documented in a study of blood T cells in healthy people across ages. The study's findings and limits: Long-lived donors exceeded aged donors in naive CD4+ cells and diversity.

Together with a sample-barcoded 5' primer, a J-beta primer mix was included in a second PCR lasting roughly 7 to 11 cycles. TCRdb ran MiXCR on the 5' RACE reads and lists one entry per CDR3 protein. The sample lists 1,500,000 or so distinct CDR3 sequences; around 59% were seen once. The CDR3 covers 16 residues. Germline CDR1 SGHVS, CDR2 FNYEAQ. V lost 1 base and J 2 bases, leaving 12 bases between the germline ends. For this clonotype: Antigen: not known.

The clonotype comes from a young man in good health. Sequencing used blood. The rearrangement links TRBV7-6 to TRBJ1-3, with a tentative D call TRBD1 (5 bases). CDR3 residues: CASSLGGASPGNTIYF. The CDR3 DNA follows: TGTGCCAGCAGCTTAGGAGGGGCTTCTCCTGGAAACACCATATATTTT.